The 8 T cell receptor beta chains presented below share a single source sample, sequenced in a study of blood T cell repertoires in COVID-19. The data were produced by immunoSEQ multiplex PCR, yet TCRdb's version contains in-frame clones alone and is incomplete. This table has about 210,000 clones, roughly 84% appearing once. Sequenced input: PBMCs or T cells enriched from blood (not recorded which). Receptors originate from a woman between 25 and 40 years old who had been exposed to COVID-19.

CDR3 residues: CASSLLSLAGGRETQYF. CDR3 DNA: TGTGCCAGCAGCTTATTATCGCTAGCGGGGGGTCGTGAGACCCAGTACTTC. This sequence joins TRBV11-2 and TRBJ2-5; 11 nucleotides agree with TRBD2. Per the germline V gene, CDR1 is SGHAT and CDR2 is FQNNGV. CDR3 length: 17 amino acids. Trimming cost V 2 bases and J 5 bases; bases outside gene matches: 10.

The chain employs TRBV21-1 and TRBJ1-2; no check of the table's D call, TRBD1, against the DNA was made. TRBV21-1 constitutes a pseudogene. CDR3 length: 15 amino acids. CDR3 sequence reads: CASSKAPGTVYGYTF. Written as DNA, the CDR3 is TGTGCCAGCAGCAAGGCCCCCGGGACAGTGTATGGCTACACCTTC.

This clone was seen just once. The chain is built from TRBV18 and TRBJ2-7; possibly TRBD1 for D (5 bases). CDR3 length equals 13 residues. Trimming pared 2 bases from V and 5 bases from J, leaving 10 bases between. Germline CDR1 reads KGHSH; CDR2 reads LQKENI. CDR3 in DNA: TGTGCCAGCTCACCAGCAGGGCGAGACGAGCAGTACTTC. Residues: CASSPAGRDEQYF.

The rearrangement joins TRBV5-1 to TRBJ2-5; possibly TRBD1 for D (6 bases). The CDR3 consists of 12 residues. CDR1 and CDR2 from the germline V gene are SGHRS and YFSETQ. The V end lost 4 bases, the J end lost 4 bases, and 8 bases lay between the germline ends. The CDR3 loop is CASSTDRETQYF. The CDR3 nucleotides are TGCGCCAGCAGCACGGACAGAGAGACCCAGTACTTC. Filled out from reference TRBV5-1 and TRBJ2-5, the complete variable domain reads KAGVTQTPRYLIKTRGQQVTLSCSPISGHRSVSWYQQTPGQGLQFLFEYFSETQRNKGNFPGRFSGRQFSNSRSEMNVSTLELGDSALYLCASSTDRETQYFGPGTRLLVL.

The V call is TRBV29-1, the J call TRBJ2-5; 12 bases align to TRBD1. The germline V gene encodes CDR1 SQVTM and CDR2 ANQGSEA. CDR3 size: 15 residues. V was clipped by 5 bases and J by 5 bases; unmatched bases: 9. CDR3 loop: CSVPGQGAFWETQYF. In nucleotides, the CDR3 is TGCAGCGTTCCGGGACAGGGGGCGTTTTGGGAGACCCAGTACTTC.

This chain connects TRBV2 to TRBJ2-1; 9 positions agree with TRBD1. The V gene's germline CDR1 is SNHLY and CDR2 FYNNEI. The CDR3 is made up of 17 amino acids. V lost 0 bases, J lost 8 bases, and 11 bases stayed unmatched. The CDR3 DNA is TGTGCCAGCAGTGAAGCGCTTTGGGGGACAGGGACGTATGAGCAGTTCTTC. This translates into CASSEALWGTGTYEQFF.

V gene TRBV2 combines with J gene TRBJ2-7; D perhaps matches TRBD1 (6 bases). The CDR3 runs to 12 residues. Per germline, CDR1 SNHLY and CDR2 FYNNEI. V was clipped by 6 bases and J by 6 bases, with 12 bases between them. The CDR3 loop reads CASSPGTTEQYF. CDR3 coding DNA: TGTGCCAGCAGCCCCGGGACAACCGAGCAGTACTTC.

This rearrangement joins TRBV29-1 to TRBJ2-6; D remains ambiguous. This CDR3 contains 14 residues. The germline V gene has CDR1 SQVTM and CDR2 ANQGSEA. V lost 4 bases and J lost 1, with 8 bases in between. This CDR3 is CSVVSGSGANVLTF. The DNA of the CDR3 is TGCAGCGTTGTTTCGGGTTCTGGGGCCAACGTCCTGACTTTC.